This T cell receptor beta chain was identified during a study of blood T cell repertoires in COVID-19. The wider study: Acute-phase and convalescent COVID-19 samples originated in the United States, Italy and Spain. T cells, B-cell-depleted T cells, or PBMCs provided the cDNA or gDNA that served as material.

Per the study methods: Using reference gene primer amplification, nucleated cell counts were estimated. Profiled with immunoSEQ multiplex PCR; TCRdb holds only in-frame clones, not every one. V and J calls plus clone size are reproduced from that table; the DNA served to infer D and trimming. The data contain about 45,000 clones, about 83% of them seen just once; the ten biggest clones take up approximately 7.6%. Trimming at V came to 5 bases and at J to 5 bases, leaving 5 bases not matched to a gene. The CDR3 runs 13 residues. Germline assignment: CDR1 SEHNR and CDR2 FQNEAQ (reference sequence). The sample comprised peripheral blood. The sequence was obtained from a man older than 75 in a cohort sampled during active COVID-19. The chain links TRBV7-9 to TRBJ2-7; 8 nucleotides match TRBD2. CDR3 bases: TGTGCCAGCAGCAACAGCGGGGGTAACGAGCAGTACTTC. Encoded protein: CASSNSGGNEQYF.